The 20 T cell receptor beta chains in this list originate from one sample, sequenced in a study of blood T cell repertoires in COVID-19. Method: immunoSEQ multiplex PCR; TCRdb's copy keeps in-frame clones and lacks some. In the table there are 250,000 to 300,000 clones, 80% to 90% of which are singletons. The sequenced sample was PBMCs or T cells enriched from blood (not recorded which). The receptors derive from a woman aged 50 to 60 who had recovered from COVID-19.

The chain recombines TRBV28 with TRBJ1-2; 8 bases align to TRBD1. CDR1 and CDR2 from the germline V gene are MDHEN and SYDVKM. V gave up 5 bases and J gave up 3 bases; unmatched junction bases: 8. The CDR3 runs 15 residues. The CDR3 spells CASSIEDRVYYGYTF. In DNA, the CDR3 is TGTGCCAGCAGTATAGAGGACAGGGTGTACTATGGCTACACCTTC.

V is TRBV27 and J is TRBJ2-3, with D possibly matching TRBD1 (5 bases). Trimming cost V 2 bases and J 7 bases, with 10 bases left between them. Looked up from germline, CDR1 is MNHEY and CDR2 is SMNVEV (reference sequence). There are 13 residues in the CDR3. The CDR3 loop is CASSLLGPNTQYF. DNA for the CDR3: TGTGCCAGCAGTTTACTGGGGCCAAATACGCAGTATTTT.

The chain has TRBV27 and TRBJ2-2; a possible D gene is TRBD1 (6 bases). CDR3 size: 15 residues. V was shortened by 1 base and J by 0 bases, with 6 bases between the two germline ends. Germline-derived CDR1 and CDR2 are MNHEY and SMNVEV (reference sequence). The DNA of the CDR3 is TGTGCCAGCAGTTTATGGACAGCGAACACCGGGGAGCTGTTTTTT. It is translated as CASSLWTANTGELFF.

This clone was seen once. The chain joins TRBV18 to TRBJ2-7, with D possibly TRBD2 on 6 matching bases. The CDR3 loop spans 14 amino acids. Germline CDR1 is KGHSH and CDR2 is LQKENI. V lost 6 bases to trimming and J lost 0 bases, with 12 bases between them. CDR3 in DNA: TGTGCCAGCTCTTCGGCGGGGCACTCCTACGAGCAGTACTTC. Residues: CASSSAGHSYEQYF. The full variable domain, its missing parts supplied by reference TRBV18 and TRBJ2-7, is NAGVMQNPRHLVRRRGQEARLRCSPMKGHSHVYWYRQLPEEGLKFMVYLQKENIIDESGMPKERFSAEFPKEGPSILRIQQVVRGDSAAYFCASSSAGHSYEQYFGPGTRLTVT.

The V call is TRBV3-1 (or the pseudogene TRBV3-2), the J call TRBJ2-1; 7 positions match TRBD1. Per the germline V gene, CDR1 is LGHDT and CDR2 is YNNKEL (reference sequence). V trimming: 4 bases; J trimming: 3 bases; junction bases outside the gene matches: 6. The CDR3 contains 15 residues. As DNA, the CDR3 is TGTGCCAGCAGCCGTTCCGGGACAGTCTACAATGAGCAGTTCTTC. Encoded protein: CASSRSGTVYNEQFF.

The chain couples TRBV5-8 to TRBJ2-1; D may be TRBD2 (5 bases). Per germline, CDR1 SGHTS and CDR2 YDEGEE. Deletions cut 2 bases from V and 4 bases from J, with 19 bases between. CDR3 size: 17 residues. The CDR3 is CASSFLELAQTYNEQFF. CDR3 nucleotide sequence: TGTGCCAGCAGCTTCCTGGAGTTAGCGCAGACTTACAATGAGCAGTTCTTC.

The CDR3 reads CASSDLITGGTEAFF. The CDR3 DNA sequence: TGTGCCAGCTCTGACCTAATTACGGGGGGCACTGAAGCTTTCTTT. The rearrangement joins TRBV18 to TRBJ1-1; tentative D call: TRBD1 (5 bases). The CDR3 consists of 15 residues. The V and J ends lost 6 bases and 4 bases respectively, with 18 bases between them. Germline V gene lookup returns CDR1 KGHSH and CDR2 LQKENI.

The genes are TRBV2 and TRBJ1-5; 8 bases map to TRBD1. The CDR3 consists of 14 residues. Germline-derived CDR1 and CDR2 are SNHLY and FYNNEI. Trimming took 6 bases from V and 16 from J; bases not matched to a gene: 17. CDR3 region: CASREDRDITVCHF. The CDR3 DNA sequence: TGTGCCAGCAGAGAGGACAGGGATATAACGGTCTGCCATTTT.

The chain has TRBV7-6 and TRBJ2-5; the match to TRBD2 covers 8 bases. V lost 1 base, J lost 5 bases, and 6 bases stayed unmatched. CDR3 length equals 15 residues. Germline lookup yields CDR1 SGHVS and CDR2 FNYEAQ. The chain's CDR3 is CASSLEGLEWETQYF. The CDR3 region has the DNA TGTGCCAGCAGCTTAGAGGGACTAGAGTGGGAGACCCAGTACTTC. Drawing the rest from reference TRBV7-6 and TRBJ2-5, the complete variable domain is GAGVSQSPRYKVTKRGQDVALRCDPISGHVSLYWYRQALGQGPEFLTYFNYEAQQDKSGLPNDRFSAERPEGSISTLTIQRTEQRDSAMYRCASSLEGLEWETQYFGPGTRLLVL.

On this clone: Other DNA sequences in this specimen translate into the identical CDR3. The rearrangement uses TRBV2 and TRBJ1-1, with a possible D match to TRBD1 (5 bases). Germline loops: CDR1 SNHLY, CDR2 FYNNEI. This CDR3 contains 13 residues. V lost 5 bases, J lost 1 base, and 8 bases lay in between. CDR3 coding DNA: TGTGCCAGCAGTCTAGACAGGAACACTGAAGCTTTCTTT. Translating gives CASSLDRNTEAFF.

The chain employs TRBV2 and TRBJ2-3, with 14 bases matching TRBD2. The CDR3 runs 15 residues. Germline V gene lookup returns CDR1 SNHLY and CDR2 FYNNEI. V was clipped by 4 bases and J by 5 bases; unmatched bases: 2. The chain's CDR3 is CASSAGTSGRDTQYF. CDR3 DNA sequence: TGTGCCAGCAGTGCCGGGACTAGCGGGAGAGATACGCAGTATTTT.

The V call is TRBV5-1, the J call TRBJ2-2; 11 bases fit TRBD1. From germline, CDR1 is SGHRS and CDR2 YFSETQ. V lost 2 bases to trimming and J lost 6 bases; unmatched junction nucleotides: 3. The length of the CDR3 is 15 residues. This CDR3 is CASSLGTGGSGELFF. The CDR3 bases are TGCGCCAGCAGCTTAGGGACAGGGGGATCCGGGGAGCTGTTTTTT.

The gene calls are TRBV5-1 and TRBJ2-1, with 12 bases fitting TRBD2. Per the germline V gene, CDR1 is SGHRS and CDR2 is YFSETQ. The CDR3 runs to 16 residues. V dropped 5 bases and J dropped 2; count of bases not matched to a gene: 5. The chain's CDR3 is CASSFGLAGTYNEQFF. Written as DNA, the CDR3 is TGCGCCAGCAGTTTCGGACTAGCGGGAACCTACAATGAGCAGTTCTTC.

The genes are TRBV7-8 and TRBJ2-7; D ambiguous. The CDR3 has 15 residues. In germline, CDR1 is SGHVS, CDR2 FQNEAQ. V was cut by 5 bases and J by 6 bases, with 20 bases left in between. In DNA, the CDR3 is TGTGCCAGCAGCGGAATTTACCCGCGAACGGGCGAGCAGTACTTC. Protein: CASSGIYPRTGEQYF.

The chain carries TRBV19 and TRBJ2-1; 11 nucleotides align to TRBD2. From germline, CDR1 is LNHDA and CDR2 SQIVND (reference sequence). V was clipped by 8 bases and J by 7 bases; unmatched bases: 10. This CDR3 region has 15 residues. The DNA of the CDR3 is TGTGCCAGTTCGAGGGCGGGACTAGCGGCAAATGAGCAGTTCTTC. Protein: CASSRAGLAANEQFF.

The chain combines TRBV5-1 with TRBJ1-5, with D perhaps TRBD1 (5 bases). The V gene's germline CDR1 is SGHRS and CDR2 YFSETQ. V was trimmed by 0 bases and J by 9 bases, leaving 16 bases between them. The CDR3 spans 15 residues. CDR3 region: CASSLAGAGSGPQHF. CDR3 bases: TGCGCCAGCAGCTTGGCGGGCGCAGGGTCAGGGCCCCAGCATTTT. Together with reference TRBV5-1 and TRBJ1-5, the CDR3 gives the full variable domain: KAGVTQTPRYLIKTRGQQVTLSCSPISGHRSVSWYQQTPGQGLQFLFEYFSETQRNKGNFPGRFSGRQFSNSRSEMNVSTLELGDSALYLCASSLAGAGSGPQHFGDGTRLSIL.

This chain uses TRBV7-2 with TRBJ2-7; 10 positions match TRBD2. Germline V gives CDR1 SGHTA, CDR2 FQGNSA. V was pared by 4 bases and J by 2 bases, with 8 bases of the junction left unmatched. CDR3 length: 16 residues. The CDR3 loop is CASSSLAGGRAYEQYF. The DNA of the CDR3 is TGTGCCAGCAGCTCCTTAGCGGGAGGCCGAGCCTACGAGCAGTACTTC.

This clone was observed a single time. The rearrangement links TRBV27 to TRBJ2-5; the match to TRBD2 covers 11 bases. The V segment lost 2 bases and the J segment 7 bases; nucleotides outside the gene matches: 6. This CDR3 region has 15 residues. Per the germline V gene, CDR1 is MNHEY and CDR2 is SMNVEV (reference sequence). The CDR3 reads CASSLGTSGPGTQYF. The DNA of the CDR3 is TGTGCCAGCAGTTTAGGGACTAGCGGTCCAGGGACCCAGTACTTC.

The chain has TRBV12-5 and TRBJ1-4; D perhaps matches TRBD1 (6 bases). The V gene lost 7 bases and the J gene lost 4 bases, with 13 bases spanning the gap. The CDR3 covers 14 residues. Germline V gene sequence: CDR1 LGHNT, CDR2 FRNRAP. The CDR3 here is CASAARGGNEKLFF. The DNA for the CDR3 is TGTGCTAGTGCCGCCAGGGGTGGTAATGAAAAACTGTTTTTT.

The chain carries TRBV29-1 and TRBJ1-2, with TRBD1 matching 9 bases. Per germline, CDR1 SQVTM and CDR2 ANQGSEA. This CDR3 has 13 amino acids. V was clipped by 4 bases and J by 5 bases; unmatched bases: 5. As DNA, the CDR3 is TGCAGCGTTGGATTGGGGACAGGGTATGGCTACACCTTC. Translation gives CSVGLGTGYGYTF.